Listed below are T cell receptor beta chains from one sample, sequenced in a study of cytomegalovirus exposure and HLA in healthy donors. The repertoire was sequenced with immunoSEQ multiplex PCR; TCRdb's copy has only in-frame clones and lacks some. The sample holds about 160,000 clones, roughly 96% seen once. Sequencing used PBMCs. These receptors originate from a young woman in good health and CMV-seronegative. Both conserved end residues are part of each CDR3. A D gene is named only where the DNA matches it firmly. Expanded clones are given a class, and other clones once, few, many or no size at all.

abundance,v_gene,d_gene,j_gene,CDR3aa,CDR3nt
.,TRBV10-3,TRBD2,TRBJ2-5,CAISESTSVETQYF,TGTGCCATCAGTGAGTCGACTAGCGTTGAGACCCAGTACTTC
.,TRBV6-5,TRBD1,TRBJ1-1,CASSRQGDLNTEAFF,TGTGCCAGCAGTAGACAGGGCGATTTGAACACTGAAGCTTTCTTT
once,TRBV7-2,.,TRBJ2-7,CASSPYYGGEQYF,TGTGCCAGCAGTCCCTACTACGGTGGGGAGCAGTACTTC
once,TRBV5-6,.,TRBJ1-1,CASSPLDGRLNTEAFF,TGTGCCAGCAGCCCCCTCGATGGAAGACTAAACACTGAAGCTTTCTTT
once,TRBV7-2,.,TRBJ2-7,CASSLGYGVYEQYF,TGTGCCAGCAGCTTAGGGTACGGGGTCTACGAGCAGTACTTC
.,TRBV6-5,.,TRBJ2-7,CASSTDSESSYEQYF,TGTGCCAGCAGTACAGACAGCGAATCTTCCTACGAGCAGTACTTC
.,TRBV7-6,.,TRBJ2-7,CASSSTGTDFYEQYF,TGTGCCAGCAGCTCAACCGGGACTGACTTCTACGAGCAGTACTTC
.,TRBV10-3,.,TRBJ2-1,CAIRGGEVYNEQFF,TGTGCCATCCGAGGGGGGGAAGTCTACAATGAGCAGTTCTTC
.,TRBV6-5,.,TRBJ1-5,CASSMAGSSNQPQHF,TGTGCCAGCTCAATGGCCGGGTCTAGCAATCAGCCCCAGCATTTT
.,TRBV14,.,TRBJ1-1,CASSQWSGVNEAFF,TGTGCCAGCAGCCAATGGTCCGGGGTGAATGAAGCTTTCTTT
once,TRBV29-1,TRBD1,TRBJ2-7,CSVQGAYEQYF,TGCAGCGTCCAGGGGGCCTACGAGCAGTACTTC
.,TRBV7-2,TRBD2,TRBJ2-5,CASSRRLDQRGQETQYF,TGTGCCAGCAGCCGACGCCTGGATCAGCGGGGCCAAGAGACCCAGTACTTC
.,TRBV7-6,TRBD2,TRBJ2-7,CASSLLAAGGRGPEQYF,TGTGCCAGCAGCTTATTGGCAGCGGGGGGCCGTGGCCCCGAGCAGTACTTC
.,TRBV7-2,.,TRBJ1-2,CASIGGGYGYTF,TGTGCCAGCATTGGGGGAGGATATGGCTACACCTTC
.,TRBV7-9,.,TRBJ1-1,CASSLVVPEAFF,TGTGCCAGCAGCTTAGTCGTTCCTGAAGCTTTCTTT
.,TRBV29-1,.,TRBJ2-3,CSVSGTDTQYF,TGCAGCGTTTCAGGTACAGATACGCAGTATTTT
.,TRBV10-1,.,TRBJ2-5,CASSESPDQETQYF,TGCGCCAGCAGTGAGTCGCCAGACCAAGAGACCCAGTACTTC
once,TRBV6-5,.,TRBJ1-4,CASRPTSANEKLFF,TGTGCCAGCAGGCCCACGTCGGCTAATGAAAAACTGTTTTTT